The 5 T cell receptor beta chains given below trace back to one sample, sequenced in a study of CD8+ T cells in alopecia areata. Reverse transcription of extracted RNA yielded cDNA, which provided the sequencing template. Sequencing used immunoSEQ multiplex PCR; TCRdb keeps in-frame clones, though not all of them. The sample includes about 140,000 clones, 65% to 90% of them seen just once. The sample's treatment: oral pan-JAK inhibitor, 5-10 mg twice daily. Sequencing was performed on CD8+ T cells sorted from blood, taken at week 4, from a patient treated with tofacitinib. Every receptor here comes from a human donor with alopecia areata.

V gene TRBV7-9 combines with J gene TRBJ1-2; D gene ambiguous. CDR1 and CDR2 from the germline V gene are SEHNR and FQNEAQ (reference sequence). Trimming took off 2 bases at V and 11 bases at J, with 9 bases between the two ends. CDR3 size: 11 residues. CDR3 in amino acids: CASSLYGVYTF. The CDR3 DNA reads TGTGCCAGCAGCTTATATGGAGTGTACACCTTC.

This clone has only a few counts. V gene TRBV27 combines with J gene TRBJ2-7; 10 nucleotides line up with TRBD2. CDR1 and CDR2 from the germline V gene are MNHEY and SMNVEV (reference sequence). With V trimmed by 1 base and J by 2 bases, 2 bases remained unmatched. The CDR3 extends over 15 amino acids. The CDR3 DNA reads TGTGCCAGCAGTTTATACAGCGGGGGGGCCTACGAGCAGTACTTC. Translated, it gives CASSLYSGGAYEQYF.

CDR3: CASSMEGGRETQYF. The CDR3, as DNA: TGTGCCAGTAGTATGGAGGGAGGGAGGGAGACCCAGTACTTC. This chain uses TRBV19 with TRBJ2-5, with 7 bases matching TRBD2. Germline trimming cut 3 bases from V and 5 bases from J; bases unmatched to any gene: 6. The CDR3 covers 14 residues. CDR1 and CDR2 from the germline V gene are LNHDA and SQIVND (reference sequence).

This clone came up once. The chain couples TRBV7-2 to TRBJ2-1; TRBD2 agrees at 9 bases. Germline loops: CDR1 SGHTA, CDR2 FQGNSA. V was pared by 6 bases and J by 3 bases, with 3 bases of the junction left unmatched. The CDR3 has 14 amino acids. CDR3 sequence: CASRGSGGYNEQFF. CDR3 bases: TGTGCCAGCAGGGGTAGCGGGGGCTACAATGAGCAGTTCTTC.

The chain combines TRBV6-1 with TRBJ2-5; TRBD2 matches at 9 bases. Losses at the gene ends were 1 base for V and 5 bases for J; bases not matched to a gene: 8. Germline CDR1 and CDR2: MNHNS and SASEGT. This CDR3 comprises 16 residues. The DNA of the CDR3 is TGTGCCAGCAGTGAAGAACGGCGGGGGGGTCGGGAGACCCAGTACTTC. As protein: CASSEERRGGRETQYF.